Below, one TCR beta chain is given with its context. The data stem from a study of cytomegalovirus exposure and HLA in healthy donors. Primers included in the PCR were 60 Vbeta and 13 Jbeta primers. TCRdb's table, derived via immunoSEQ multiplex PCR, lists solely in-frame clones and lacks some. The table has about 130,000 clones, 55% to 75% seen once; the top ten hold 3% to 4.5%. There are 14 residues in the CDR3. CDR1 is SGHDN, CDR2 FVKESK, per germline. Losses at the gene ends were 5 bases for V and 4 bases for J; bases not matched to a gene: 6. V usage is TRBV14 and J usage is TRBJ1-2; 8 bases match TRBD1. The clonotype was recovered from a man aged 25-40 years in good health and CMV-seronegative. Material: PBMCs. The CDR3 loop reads CASSRGQGFYGYTF. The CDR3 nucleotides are TGTGCCAGCAGCAGAGGACAGGGCTTCTATGGCTACACCTTC.